This T cell receptor beta chain stems from a study of T cells in Graves' hyperthyroidism and ophthalmopathy. This clonotype turned up a few times. Germline V gene data show CDR1 as LNHDA and CDR2 as SQIVND (reference sequence). Trimming took 5 bases from V and 7 from J; bases not matched to a gene: 16. The CDR3 length is 16 residues. Diagnosis rested on symptoms, serum thyroxine and TRAb, thyroid ultrasound, and orbital computed tomography. Amplification of TCR beta CDR3 regions was performed using RNA transcripts as template. The HTBI primer set was used in a first-round RT-PCR of the TCR CDR3. MiXCR, run by TCRdb on the multiplex PCR reads, gives a single entry per CDR3 protein. The table records some 800,000 distinct CDR3 sequences, more than 30% of them present only once.

V is TRBV19 and J is TRBJ2-7; 8 bases are shared with TRBD2. The sequence derives from a man aged 18 to 29 with Graves' hyperthyroidism. The source material was blood. This CDR3 reads CASSAFGGARSREQYF. Here the CDR3 DNA reads TGTGCCAGTAGTGCGTTCGGGGGGGCTCGGTCGAGAGAGCAGTACTTC.